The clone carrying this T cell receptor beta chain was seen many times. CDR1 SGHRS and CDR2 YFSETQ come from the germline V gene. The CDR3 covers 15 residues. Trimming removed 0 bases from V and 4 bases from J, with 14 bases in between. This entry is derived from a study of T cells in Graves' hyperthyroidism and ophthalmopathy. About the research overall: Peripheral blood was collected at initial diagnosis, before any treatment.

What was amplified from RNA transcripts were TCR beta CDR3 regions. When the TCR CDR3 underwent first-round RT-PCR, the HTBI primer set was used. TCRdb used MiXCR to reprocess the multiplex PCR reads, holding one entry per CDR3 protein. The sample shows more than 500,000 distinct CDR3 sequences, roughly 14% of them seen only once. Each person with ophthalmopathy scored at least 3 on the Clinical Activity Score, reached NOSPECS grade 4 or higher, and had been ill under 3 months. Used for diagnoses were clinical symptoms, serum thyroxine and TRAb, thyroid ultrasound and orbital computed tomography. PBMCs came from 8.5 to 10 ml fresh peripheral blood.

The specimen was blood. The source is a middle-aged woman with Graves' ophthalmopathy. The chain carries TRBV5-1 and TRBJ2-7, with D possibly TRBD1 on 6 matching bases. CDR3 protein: CASSLAAGDWYEQYF. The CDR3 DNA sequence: TGCGCCAGCAGCTTGGCGGCAGGGGATTGGTACGAGCAGTACTTC.